One TCR beta chain is described in this entry. This sample was included in a study of blood T cell repertoires in COVID-19. Assay used: immunoSEQ multiplex PCR; TCRdb lists only in-frame clones, some missing. Of around 130,000 clones listed, around nine tenths are singletons. The origin of this receptor is a woman aged 50 to 60 with acute or convalescent COVID-19. The source material was peripheral blood.

CDR3 DNA: TGTGCCAGCTCACCCCAGGGACAGGGACAAGAGACCCAGTACTTC. It codes for CASSPQGQGQETQYF. The V and J genes are TRBV18 and TRBJ2-5; 9 bases fit TRBD1. The V segment lost 3 bases and the J segment 2 bases; nucleotides outside the gene matches: 4. The length of the CDR3 is 15 residues. Per the germline V gene, CDR1 is KGHSH and CDR2 is LQKENI.